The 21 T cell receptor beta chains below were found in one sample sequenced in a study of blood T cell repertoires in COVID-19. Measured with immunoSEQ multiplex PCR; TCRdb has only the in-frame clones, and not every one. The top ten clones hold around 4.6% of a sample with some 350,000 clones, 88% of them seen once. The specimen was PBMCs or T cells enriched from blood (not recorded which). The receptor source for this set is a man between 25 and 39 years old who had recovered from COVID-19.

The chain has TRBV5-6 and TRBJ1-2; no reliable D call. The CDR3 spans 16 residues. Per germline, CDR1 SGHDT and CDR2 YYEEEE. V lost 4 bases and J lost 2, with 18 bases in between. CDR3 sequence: CASSQAGWEGNYGYTF. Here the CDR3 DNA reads TGTGCCAGCAGCCAGGCCGGTTGGGAGGGCAACTATGGCTACACCTTC.

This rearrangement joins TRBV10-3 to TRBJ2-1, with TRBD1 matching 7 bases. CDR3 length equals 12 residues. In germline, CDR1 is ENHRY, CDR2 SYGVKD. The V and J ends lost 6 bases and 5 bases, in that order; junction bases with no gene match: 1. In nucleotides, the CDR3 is TGTGCCATCAGCGGGACAGACAATGAGCAGTTCTTC. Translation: CAISGTDNEQFF.

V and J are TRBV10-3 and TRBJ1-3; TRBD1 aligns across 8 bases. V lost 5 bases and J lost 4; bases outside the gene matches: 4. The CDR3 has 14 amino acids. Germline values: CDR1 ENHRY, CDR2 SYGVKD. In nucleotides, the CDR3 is TGTGCCATCAGTCAGGGGGCGCAAGGAAACACCATATATTTT. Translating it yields CAISQGAQGNTIYF.

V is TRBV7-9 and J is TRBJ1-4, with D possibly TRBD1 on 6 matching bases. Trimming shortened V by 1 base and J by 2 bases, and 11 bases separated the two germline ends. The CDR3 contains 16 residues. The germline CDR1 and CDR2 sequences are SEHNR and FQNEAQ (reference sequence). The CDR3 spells CASSLVPGATNEKLFF. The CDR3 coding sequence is TGTGCCAGCAGCTTAGTACCAGGGGCGACTAATGAAAAACTGTTTTTT.

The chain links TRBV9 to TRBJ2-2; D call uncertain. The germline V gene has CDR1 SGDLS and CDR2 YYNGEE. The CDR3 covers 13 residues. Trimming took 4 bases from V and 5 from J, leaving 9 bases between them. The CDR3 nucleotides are TGTGCCAGCAGCCCCCCTTCTACCGGGGAGCTGTTTTTT. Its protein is CASSPPSTGELFF. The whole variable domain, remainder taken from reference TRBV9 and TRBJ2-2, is DSGVTQTPKHLITATGQRVTLRCSPRSGDLSVYWYQQSLDQGLQFLIQYYNGEERAKGNILERFSAQQFPDLHSELNLSSLELGDSALYFCASSPPSTGELFFGEGSRLTVL.

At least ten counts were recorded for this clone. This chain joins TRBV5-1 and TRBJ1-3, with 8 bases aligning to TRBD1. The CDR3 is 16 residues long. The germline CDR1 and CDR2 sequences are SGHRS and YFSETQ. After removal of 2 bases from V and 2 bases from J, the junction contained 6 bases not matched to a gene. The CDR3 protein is CASSLDRGKAGNTIYF. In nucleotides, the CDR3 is TGCGCCAGCAGCTTAGACAGGGGAAAAGCTGGAAACACCATATATTTT.

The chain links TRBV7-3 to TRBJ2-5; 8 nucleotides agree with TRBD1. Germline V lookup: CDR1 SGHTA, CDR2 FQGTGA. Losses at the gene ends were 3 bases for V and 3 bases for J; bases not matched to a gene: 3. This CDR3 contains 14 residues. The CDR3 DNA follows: TGTGCCAGCAGCTTGACAGGGGCTAAAGAGACCCAGTACTTC. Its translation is CASSLTGAKETQYF.

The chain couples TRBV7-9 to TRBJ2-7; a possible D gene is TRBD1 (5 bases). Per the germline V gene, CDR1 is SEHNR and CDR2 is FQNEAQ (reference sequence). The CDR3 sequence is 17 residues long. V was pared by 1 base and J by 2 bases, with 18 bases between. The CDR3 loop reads CASSLVSGHPPAYEQYF. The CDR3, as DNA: TGTGCCAGCAGCTTAGTTTCCGGACACCCCCCCGCCTACGAGCAGTACTTC.

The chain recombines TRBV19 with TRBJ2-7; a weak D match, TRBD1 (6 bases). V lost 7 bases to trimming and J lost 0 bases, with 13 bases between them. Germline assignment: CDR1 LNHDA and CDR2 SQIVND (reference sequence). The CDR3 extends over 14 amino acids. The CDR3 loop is CASTMTGVSYEQYF. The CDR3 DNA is TGTGCCAGTACCATGACAGGCGTCTCCTACGAGCAGTACTTC.

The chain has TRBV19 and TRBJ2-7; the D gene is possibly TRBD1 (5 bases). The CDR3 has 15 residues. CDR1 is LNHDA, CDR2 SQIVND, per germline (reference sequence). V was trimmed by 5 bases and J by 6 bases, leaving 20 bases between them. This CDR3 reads CASSVPGRNRGEQYF. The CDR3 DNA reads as TGTGCCAGTAGTGTCCCGGGCCGAAATAGGGGCGAGCAGTACTTC.

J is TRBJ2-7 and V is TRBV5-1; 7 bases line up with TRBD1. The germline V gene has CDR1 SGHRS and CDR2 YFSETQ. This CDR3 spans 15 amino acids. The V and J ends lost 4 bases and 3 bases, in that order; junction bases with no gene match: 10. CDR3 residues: CASSPPGTEIYEQYF. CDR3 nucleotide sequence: TGCGCCAGCAGCCCACCCGGGACAGAGATCTACGAGCAGTACTTC.

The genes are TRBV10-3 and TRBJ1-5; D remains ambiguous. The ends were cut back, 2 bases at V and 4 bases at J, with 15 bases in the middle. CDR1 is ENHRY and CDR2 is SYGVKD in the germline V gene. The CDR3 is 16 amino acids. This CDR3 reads CAISEGQAALNQPQHF. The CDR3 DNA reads TGTGCCATCAGTGAGGGGCAGGCTGCCTTGAATCAGCCCCAGCATTTT.

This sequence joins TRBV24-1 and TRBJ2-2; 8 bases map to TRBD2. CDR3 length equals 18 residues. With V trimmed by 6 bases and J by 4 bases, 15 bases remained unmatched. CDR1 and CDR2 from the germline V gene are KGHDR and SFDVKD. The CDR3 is CATSPGSGGELGTGELFF. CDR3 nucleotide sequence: TGTGCCACCAGTCCTGGGTCGGGAGGGGAACTGGGCACCGGGGAGCTGTTTTTT.

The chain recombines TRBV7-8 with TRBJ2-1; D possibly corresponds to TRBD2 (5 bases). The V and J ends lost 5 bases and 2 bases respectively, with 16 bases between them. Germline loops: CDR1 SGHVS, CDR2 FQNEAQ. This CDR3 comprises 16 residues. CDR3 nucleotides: TGTGCCAGCAGCCTGAGGGTGGGGATGGCCTACAATGAGCAGTTCTTC. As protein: CASSLRVGMAYNEQFF.

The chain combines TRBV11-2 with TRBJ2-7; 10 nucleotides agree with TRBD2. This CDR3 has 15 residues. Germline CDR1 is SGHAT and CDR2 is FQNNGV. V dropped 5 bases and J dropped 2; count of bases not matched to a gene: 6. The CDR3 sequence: CASSISGGLPYEQYF. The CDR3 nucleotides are TGTGCCAGCAGCATTAGCGGGGGGCTACCCTACGAGCAGTACTTC.

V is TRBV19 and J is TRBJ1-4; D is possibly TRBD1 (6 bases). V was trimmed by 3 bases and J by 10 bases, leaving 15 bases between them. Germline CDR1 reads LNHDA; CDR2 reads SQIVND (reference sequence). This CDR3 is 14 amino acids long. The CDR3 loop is CASSITRGIGKLFF. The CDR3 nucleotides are TGTGCCAGTAGTATCACCAGGGGCATCGGAAAACTGTTTTTT. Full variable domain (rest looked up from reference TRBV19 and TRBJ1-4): DGGITQSPKYLFRKEGQNVTLSCEQNLNHDAMYWYRQDPGQGLRLIYYSQIVNDFQKGDIAEGYSVSREKKESFPLTVTSAQKNPTAFYLCASSITRGIGKLFFGSGTQLSVL.

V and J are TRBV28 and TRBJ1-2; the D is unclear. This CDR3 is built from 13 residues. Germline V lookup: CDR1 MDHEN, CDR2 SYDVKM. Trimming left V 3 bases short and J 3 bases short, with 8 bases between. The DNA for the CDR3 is TGTGCCAGCAGTTTTTCCGGGGACTATGGCTACACCTTC. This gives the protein CASSFSGDYGYTF.

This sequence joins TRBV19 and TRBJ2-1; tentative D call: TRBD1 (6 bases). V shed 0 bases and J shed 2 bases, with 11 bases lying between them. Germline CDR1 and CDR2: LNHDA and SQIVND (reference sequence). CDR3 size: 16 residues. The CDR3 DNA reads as TGTGCCAGTAGTATAGATAGGGGGATAACCTACAATGAGCAGTTCTTC. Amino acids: CASSIDRGITYNEQFF. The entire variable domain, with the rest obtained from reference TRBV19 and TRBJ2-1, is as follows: DGGITQSPKYLFRKEGQNVTLSCEQNLNHDAMYWYRQDPGQGLRLIYYSQIVNDFQKGDIAEGYSVSREKKESFPLTVTSAQKNPTAFYLCASSIDRGITYNEQFFGPGTRLTVL.

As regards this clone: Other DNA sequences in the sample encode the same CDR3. CDR3 sequence: CASSLTGNYGYTF. The CDR3 region has the DNA TGTGCCAGCAGTCTCACAGGGAACTATGGCTACACCTTC. The rearrangement joins TRBV27 to TRBJ1-2, with D maybe TRBD1 (6 bases). The CDR3 length is 13 residues. The germline V gene has CDR1 MNHEY and CDR2 SMNVEV (reference sequence). V was trimmed by 5 bases and J by 2 bases, leaving 9 bases between them.

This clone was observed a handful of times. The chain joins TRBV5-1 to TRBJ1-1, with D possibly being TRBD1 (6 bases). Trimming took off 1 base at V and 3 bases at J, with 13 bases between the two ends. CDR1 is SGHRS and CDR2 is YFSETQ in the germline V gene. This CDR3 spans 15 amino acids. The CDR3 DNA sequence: TGCGCCAGCAGCTTGATACAAAGGGGGTACACTGAAGCTTTCTTT. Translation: CASSLIQRGYTEAFF.

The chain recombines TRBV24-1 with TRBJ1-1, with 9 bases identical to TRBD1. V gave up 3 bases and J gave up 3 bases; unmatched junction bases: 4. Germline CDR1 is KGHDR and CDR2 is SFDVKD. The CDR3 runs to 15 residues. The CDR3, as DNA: TGTGCCACCAGTGATGGACAGGGGATGCACACTGAAGCTTTCTTT. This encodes CATSDGQGMHTEAFF.